This T cell receptor beta chain was found in a study of identical twins. Findings and limits, study-wide: Twin pairs had excess sharing that was weaker in beta out-of-frame sequences.

Germline V lookup: CDR1 ENHRY, CDR2 SYGVKD. V was pared by 6 bases and J by 3 bases, with 14 bases between. The length of the CDR3 is 14 residues. This clonotype came up a few times. What it binds is not known. All of the donors were Caucasians in good health. Each CDR3 protein gets one entry after TCRdb re-called the 5' RACE reads with MiXCR. The repertoire has roughly 540,000 distinct CDR3 sequences, approximately 22% of them found once; the top ten carry under 0.95%. This same sample was also part of a study on T cells expressing NK-cell markers. That source adds: Sorting in several experiments was restricted by an anti-gamma-delta TCR antibody to alpha-beta TCR T cells.

Source material: CD4+ T cells sorted from blood. V gene TRBV10-3 combines with J gene TRBJ1-1; no clear D gene. This sequence originates from a woman aged 18-35 years in good health. The CDR3 here is CAIRVGQADTEAFF. CDR3 nucleotide sequence: TGTGCCATCAGAGTTGGCCAGGCCGACACTGAAGCTTTCTTT.